This paragraph covers one T cell receptor beta chain sequence. The target antigen is unknown. The ViraFEST assay expanded antigen-specific CD4+ T cells with viral peptide pools before sequencing. Following a roughly 10-day culture, CD4+ T cells were purified. Each participant was administered two doses of either the BNT162b2 or the mRNA-1273 vaccine. Each culture well received a few million PBMC. These cells were then cultured in IMDM with around 9.6 IU/ml IL-2 and 8.5 to 10 ug/ml peptides. These data are taken from a study of vaccination effects on CD4 cells after COVID-19. Study context: Relative to the second dose, post-vaccine samples were obtained a median of 72 days later.

The V and J ends lost 2 bases and 3 bases, in that order; junction bases with no gene match: 6. This CDR3 is built from 16 residues. Germline assignment: CDR1 SGHVS and CDR2 FQNEAQ. Study-wide findings and caveats: Healthy vaccine recipients' vaccine-induced clones were almost all SARS-CoV-2 mono-reactive. Whether induced by infection or by vaccine, clones showed marked clonal contraction late after vaccination.

Generated by immunoSEQ multiplex PCR, the TCRdb table keeps only in-frame clones and is missing some. Here the sample spans 30,000 to 35,000 clones, 82% being singletons. The material was CD4+ T cells from PBMCs cultured with HCoV-NL63 spike peptides, obtained after COVID-19 vaccination. The source is a human donor who received a COVID-19 vaccine. Some clones in this sample may be carry-over from other donors' samples. V gene TRBV7-8 combines with J gene TRBJ2-5, with 10 bases lining up with TRBD1. The CDR3 nucleotides read TGTGCCAGCAGCTTAAACCCGGGACAGGGGAAAGAGACCCAGTACTTC. Translating it yields CASSLNPGQGKETQYF.